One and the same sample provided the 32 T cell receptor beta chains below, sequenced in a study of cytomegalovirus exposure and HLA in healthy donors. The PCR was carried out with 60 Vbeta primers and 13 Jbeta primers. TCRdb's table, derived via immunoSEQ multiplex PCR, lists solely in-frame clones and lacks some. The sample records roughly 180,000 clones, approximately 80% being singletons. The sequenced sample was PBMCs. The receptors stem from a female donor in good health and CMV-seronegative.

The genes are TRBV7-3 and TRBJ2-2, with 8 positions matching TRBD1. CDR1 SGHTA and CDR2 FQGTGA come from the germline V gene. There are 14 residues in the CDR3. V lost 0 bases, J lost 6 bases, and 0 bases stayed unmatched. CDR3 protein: CASSLTTGAGELFF. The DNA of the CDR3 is TGTGCCAGCAGCTTAACGACAGGGGCCGGGGAGCTGTTTTTT.

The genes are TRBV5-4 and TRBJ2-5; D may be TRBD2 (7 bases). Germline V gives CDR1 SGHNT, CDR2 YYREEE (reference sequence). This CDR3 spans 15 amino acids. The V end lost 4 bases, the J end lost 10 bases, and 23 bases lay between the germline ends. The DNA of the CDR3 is TGTGCCAGCAGCCCTAGTGGGGGGGCTCAATCGGTCCAGTACTTC. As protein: CASSPSGGAQSVQYF.

The CDR3 region has the DNA TGTGCCAGCAGCAGCCGGACAGTGGTAAACTATGGCTACACCTTC. Its protein is CASSSRTVVNYGYTF. V usage is TRBV7-8 and J usage is TRBJ1-2, with D perhaps matching TRBD1 (6 bases). The V end lost 5 bases, the J end lost 2 bases, and 15 bases lay between the germline ends. The CDR3 spans 15 residues. From germline, CDR1 is SGHVS and CDR2 FQNEAQ.

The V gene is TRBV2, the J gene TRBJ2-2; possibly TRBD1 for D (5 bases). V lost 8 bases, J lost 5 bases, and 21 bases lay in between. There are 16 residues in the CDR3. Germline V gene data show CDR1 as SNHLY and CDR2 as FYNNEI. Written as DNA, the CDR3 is TGTGCCAGCTGGTGGGGTACCCACAGGAGAACCGGGGAGCTGTTTTTT. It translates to CASWWGTHRRTGELFF.

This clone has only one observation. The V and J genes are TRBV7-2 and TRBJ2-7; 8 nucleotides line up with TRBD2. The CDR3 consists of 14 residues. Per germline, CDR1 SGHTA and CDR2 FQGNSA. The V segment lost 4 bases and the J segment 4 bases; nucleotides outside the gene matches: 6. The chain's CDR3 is CASSSREGVYEQYF. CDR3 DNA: TGTGCCAGCAGCTCCCGGGAGGGTGTATACGAGCAGTACTTC.

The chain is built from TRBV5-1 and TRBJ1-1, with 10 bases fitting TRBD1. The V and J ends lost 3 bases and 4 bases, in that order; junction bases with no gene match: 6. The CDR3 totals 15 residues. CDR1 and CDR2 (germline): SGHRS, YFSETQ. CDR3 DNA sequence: TGCGCCAGCAGCTCTGGACAGGGGGTGATCACTGAAGCTTTCTTT. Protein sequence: CASSSGQGVITEAFF.

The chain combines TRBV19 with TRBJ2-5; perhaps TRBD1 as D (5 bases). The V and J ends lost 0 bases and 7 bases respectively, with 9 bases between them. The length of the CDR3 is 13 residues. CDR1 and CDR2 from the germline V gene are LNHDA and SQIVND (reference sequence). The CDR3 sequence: CASSIDIRGTQYF. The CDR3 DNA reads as TGTGCCAGTAGTATAGATATTAGGGGGACCCAGTACTTC.

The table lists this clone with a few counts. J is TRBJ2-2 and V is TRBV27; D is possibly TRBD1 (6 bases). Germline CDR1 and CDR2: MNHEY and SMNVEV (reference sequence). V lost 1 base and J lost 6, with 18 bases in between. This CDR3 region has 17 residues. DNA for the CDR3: TGTGCCAGCAGTTTATACCTCGGGACAACCGCGGCCGGGGAGCTGTTTTTT. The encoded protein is CASSLYLGTTAAGELFF.

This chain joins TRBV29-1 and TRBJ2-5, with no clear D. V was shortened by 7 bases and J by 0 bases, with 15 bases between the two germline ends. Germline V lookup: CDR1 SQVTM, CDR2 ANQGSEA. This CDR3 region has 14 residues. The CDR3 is CSATPSTNQETQYF. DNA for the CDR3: TGCAGCGCTACCCCCTCAACCAACCAAGAGACCCAGTACTTC.

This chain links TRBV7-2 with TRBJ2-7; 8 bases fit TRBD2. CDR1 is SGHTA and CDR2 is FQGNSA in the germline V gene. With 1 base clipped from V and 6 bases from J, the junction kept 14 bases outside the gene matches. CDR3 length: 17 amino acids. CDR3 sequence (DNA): TGTGCCAGCAGCTTAGTGGCTAGCGGGTATCTTATAATCGAGCAGTACTTC. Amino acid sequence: CASSLVASGYLIIEQYF.

This CDR3 is CASSLDYGRTYNSPLHF. CDR3 in DNA: TGTGCCAGCAGCTTAGACTACGGACGGACTTATAATTCACCCCTCCACTTT. The chain uses TRBV11-2 and TRBJ1-6; D ambiguous. The germline V and J ends were trimmed by 0 bases and 4 bases, with 13 bases remaining between them. Looked up from germline, CDR1 is SGHAT and CDR2 is FQNNGV. The CDR3 consists of 17 residues.

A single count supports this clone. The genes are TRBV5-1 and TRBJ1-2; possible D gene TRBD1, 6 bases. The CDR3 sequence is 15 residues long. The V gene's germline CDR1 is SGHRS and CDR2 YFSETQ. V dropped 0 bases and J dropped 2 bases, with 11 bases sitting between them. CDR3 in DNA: TGCGCCAGCAGCTTGGAGGGGGGGGGAAACTATGGCTACACCTTC. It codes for CASSLEGGGNYGYTF. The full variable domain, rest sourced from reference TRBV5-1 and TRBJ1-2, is KAGVTQTPRYLIKTRGQQVTLSCSPISGHRSVSWYQQTPGQGLQFLFEYFSETQRNKGNFPGRFSGRQFSNSRSEMNVSTLELGDSALYLCASSLEGGGNYGYTFGSGTRLTVV.

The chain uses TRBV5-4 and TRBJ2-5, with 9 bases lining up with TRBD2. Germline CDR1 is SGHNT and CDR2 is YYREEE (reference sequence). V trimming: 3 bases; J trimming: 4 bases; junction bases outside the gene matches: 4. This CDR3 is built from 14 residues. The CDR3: CASSSGGGVETQYF. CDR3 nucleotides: TGTGCCAGCAGCTCCGGCGGGGGGGTAGAGACCCAGTACTTC.

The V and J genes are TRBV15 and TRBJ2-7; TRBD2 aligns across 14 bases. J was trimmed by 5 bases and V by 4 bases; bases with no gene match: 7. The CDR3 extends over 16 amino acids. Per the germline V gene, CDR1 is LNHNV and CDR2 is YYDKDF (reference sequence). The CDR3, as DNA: TGTGCCACCAGCATCGTCCCGGGACTAGCGGGAGACGAGCAGTACTTC. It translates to CATSIVPGLAGDEQYF.

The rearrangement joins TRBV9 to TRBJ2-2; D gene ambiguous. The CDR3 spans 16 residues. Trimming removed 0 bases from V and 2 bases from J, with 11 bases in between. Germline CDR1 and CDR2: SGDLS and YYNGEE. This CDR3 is CASSVAFGGNTGELFF. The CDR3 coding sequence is TGTGCCAGCAGCGTAGCGTTCGGCGGAAACACCGGGGAGCTGTTTTTT.

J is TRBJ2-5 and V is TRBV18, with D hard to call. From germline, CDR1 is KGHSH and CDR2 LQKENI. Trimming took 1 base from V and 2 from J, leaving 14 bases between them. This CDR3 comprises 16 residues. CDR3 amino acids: CASSPLPVSTQETQYF. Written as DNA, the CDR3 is TGTGCCAGCTCACCACTCCCGGTATCGACTCAAGAGACCCAGTACTTC.

CDR3 nucleotides: TGTGCCAGCAGTTACTCTAACTTACCCCATGGCTACACCTTC. It yields the protein CASSYSNLPHGYTF. The chain has TRBV6-5 and TRBJ1-2; D is undetermined. Germline CDR1 is MNHEY and CDR2 is SVGAGI. This CDR3 has 14 amino acids. V was cut by 0 bases and J by 6 bases, with 11 bases left in between.

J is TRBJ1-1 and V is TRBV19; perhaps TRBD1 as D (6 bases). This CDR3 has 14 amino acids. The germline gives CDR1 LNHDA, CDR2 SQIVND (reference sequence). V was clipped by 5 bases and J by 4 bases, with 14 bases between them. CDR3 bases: TGTGCCAGTAGTTCAGGGGCCACTTTCACTGAAGCTTTCTTT. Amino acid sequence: CASSSGATFTEAFF.

This CDR3 reads CASRAGTGVFF. Here the CDR3 DNA reads TGTGCCAGCAGAGCCGGGACAGGGGTATTCTTC. V is TRBV28 and J is TRBJ2-1, with 10 bases fitting TRBD1. V trimming: 6 bases; J trimming: 16 bases; junction bases outside the gene matches: 6. The CDR3 is 11 residues long. Germline loops: CDR1 MDHEN, CDR2 SYDVKM.

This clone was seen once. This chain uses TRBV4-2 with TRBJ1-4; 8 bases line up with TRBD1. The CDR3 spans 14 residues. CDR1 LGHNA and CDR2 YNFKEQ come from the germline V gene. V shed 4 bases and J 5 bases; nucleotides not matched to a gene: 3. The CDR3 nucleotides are TGTGCCAGCAGCCCCCGACAGGGGAATGAAAAACTGTTTTTT. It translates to CASSPRQGNEKLFF.

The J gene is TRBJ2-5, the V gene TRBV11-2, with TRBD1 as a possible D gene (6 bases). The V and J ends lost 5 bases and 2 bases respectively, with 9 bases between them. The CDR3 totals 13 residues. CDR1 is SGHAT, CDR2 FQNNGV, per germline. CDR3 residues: CASSNGQQETQYF. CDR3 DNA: TGTGCCAGCAGCAATGGACAGCAAGAGACCCAGTACTTC.

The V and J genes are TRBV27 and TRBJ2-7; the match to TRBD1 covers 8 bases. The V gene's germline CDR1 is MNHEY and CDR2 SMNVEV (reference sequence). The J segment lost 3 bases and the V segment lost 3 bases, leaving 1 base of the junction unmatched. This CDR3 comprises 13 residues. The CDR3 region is CASSFTGGYEQYF. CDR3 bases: TGTGCCAGCAGTTTCACAGGGGGCTACGAGCAGTACTTC.

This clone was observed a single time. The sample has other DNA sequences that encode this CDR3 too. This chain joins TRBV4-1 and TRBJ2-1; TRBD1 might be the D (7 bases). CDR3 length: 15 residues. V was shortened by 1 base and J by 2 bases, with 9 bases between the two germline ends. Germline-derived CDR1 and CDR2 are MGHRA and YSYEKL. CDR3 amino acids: CASSQGGTAYNEQFF. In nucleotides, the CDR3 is TGCGCCAGCAGCCAAGGCGGGACAGCCTACAATGAGCAGTTCTTC.

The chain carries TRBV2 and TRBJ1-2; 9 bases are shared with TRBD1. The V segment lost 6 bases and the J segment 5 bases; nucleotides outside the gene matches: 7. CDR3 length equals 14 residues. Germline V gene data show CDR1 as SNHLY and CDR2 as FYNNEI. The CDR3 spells CASRFNRGPYGYTF. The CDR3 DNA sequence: TGTGCCAGCAGATTTAACAGGGGGCCATATGGCTACACCTTC.

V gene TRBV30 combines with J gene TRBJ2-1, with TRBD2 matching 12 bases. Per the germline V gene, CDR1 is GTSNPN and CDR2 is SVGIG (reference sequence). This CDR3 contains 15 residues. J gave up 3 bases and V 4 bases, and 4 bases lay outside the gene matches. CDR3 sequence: CAWTLGLAGYNEQFF. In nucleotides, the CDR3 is TGTGCCTGGACCTTGGGACTAGCGGGCTACAATGAGCAGTTCTTC.

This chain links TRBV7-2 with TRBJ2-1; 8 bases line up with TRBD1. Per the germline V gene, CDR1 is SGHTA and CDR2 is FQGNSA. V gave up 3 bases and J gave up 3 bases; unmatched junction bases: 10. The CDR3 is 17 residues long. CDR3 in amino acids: CASSLDQGAGFYNEQFF. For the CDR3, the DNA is TGTGCCAGCAGCTTGGACCAGGGGGCAGGTTTCTACAATGAGCAGTTCTTC.

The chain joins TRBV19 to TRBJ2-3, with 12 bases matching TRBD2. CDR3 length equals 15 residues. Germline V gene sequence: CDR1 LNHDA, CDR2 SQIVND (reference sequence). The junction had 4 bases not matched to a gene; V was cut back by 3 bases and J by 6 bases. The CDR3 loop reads CASSIGLAGSDTQYF. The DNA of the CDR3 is TGTGCCAGTAGTATTGGACTAGCGGGAAGCGATACGCAGTATTTT. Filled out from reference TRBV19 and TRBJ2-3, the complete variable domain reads DGGITQSPKYLFRKEGQNVTLSCEQNLNHDAMYWYRQDPGQGLRLIYYSQIVNDFQKGDIAEGYSVSREKKESFPLTVTSAQKNPTAFYLCASSIGLAGSDTQYFGPGTRLTVL.

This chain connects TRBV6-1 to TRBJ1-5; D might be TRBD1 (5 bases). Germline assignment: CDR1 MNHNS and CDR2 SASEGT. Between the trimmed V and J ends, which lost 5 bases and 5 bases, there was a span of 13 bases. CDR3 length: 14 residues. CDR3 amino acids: CASSLGGGDQPQHF. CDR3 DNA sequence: TGTGCCAGCAGTCTTGGGGGGGGAGATCAGCCCCAGCATTTT.

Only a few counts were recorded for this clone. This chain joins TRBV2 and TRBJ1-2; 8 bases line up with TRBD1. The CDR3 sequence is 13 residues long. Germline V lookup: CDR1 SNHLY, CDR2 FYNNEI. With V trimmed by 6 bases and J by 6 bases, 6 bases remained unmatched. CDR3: CASSGQGVDGYTF. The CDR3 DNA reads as TGTGCCAGCAGCGGACAGGGAGTTGATGGCTACACCTTC.

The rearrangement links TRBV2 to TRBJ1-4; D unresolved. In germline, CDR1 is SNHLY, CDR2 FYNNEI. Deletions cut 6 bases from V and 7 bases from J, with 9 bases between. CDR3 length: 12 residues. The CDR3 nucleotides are TGTGCCAGCAGGGAGAGTAGTGAAAAACTGTTTTTT. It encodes CASRESSEKLFF.

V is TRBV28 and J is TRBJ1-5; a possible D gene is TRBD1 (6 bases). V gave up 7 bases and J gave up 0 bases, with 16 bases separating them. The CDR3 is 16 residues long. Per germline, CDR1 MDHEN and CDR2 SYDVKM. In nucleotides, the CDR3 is TGTGCCAGCACCGTGGGGGGGGCAAATAGCAATCAGCCCCAGCATTTT. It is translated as CASTVGGANSNQPQHF.

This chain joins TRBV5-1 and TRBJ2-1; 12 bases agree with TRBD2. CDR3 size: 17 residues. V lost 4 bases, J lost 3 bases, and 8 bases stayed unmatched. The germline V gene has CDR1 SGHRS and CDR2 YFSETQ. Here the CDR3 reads CASSAGTSGSFYNEQFF. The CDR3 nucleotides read TGCGCCAGCAGCGCCGGGACTAGCGGGTCATTCTACAATGAGCAGTTCTTC.